The following is a T cell receptor beta chain sequence with its context. This sample was taken from a study of blood T cell repertoires in COVID-19. Study context: Spain, Italy and the United States supplied samples that represented acute and convalescent COVID-19. PBMCs, B-cell-depleted T cells, or T cells provided the cDNA or gDNA that made up the material.

Original handling: Reference gene primer amplification gave nucleated cell count estimates. Clones were read by immunoSEQ multiplex PCR, and TCRdb kept only the in-frame ones, dropping some. V and J calls and clone size are those listed in that table; D and trimming were worked out from the DNA. The data contain a few hundred thousand clones, more than 70% of them singletons. Germline V gives CDR1 SNHLY, CDR2 FYNNEI. Germline trimming cut 10 bases from V and 4 bases from J; bases unmatched to any gene: 12. This CDR3 region has 15 residues. This chain connects TRBV2 to TRBJ1-4; TRBD1 agrees at 7 bases. This receptor was taken from a woman aged 45 to 65 with acute or convalescent COVID-19. Sequenced: peripheral blood. CDR3 in DNA: TGTGCCACCGAAGTGCCGACAGGGAGTAATGAAAAACTGTTTTTT. This encodes CATEVPTGSNEKLFF.